This TCR beta chain was recovered during a study of T cell responses to AZD1222 COVID-19 vaccine. Study-wide points: Females made up more of the donors, who were largely white British, and clonal diversity may have come out too low. The reported proportion of spike-specific TCRs targeting unmutated variant regions was nearly half.

Details on this clone: Antigen specificity is unknown.

Doses given second, at about 4 or about 12 weeks, were pooled. Trimming cost V 3 bases and J 2 bases, with 2 bases left between them. This CDR3 contains 13 residues. The table came from immunoSEQ multiplex PCR; TCRdb's copy has only in-frame clones and leaves some out. This sample has roughly 180,000 clones; about 89% occur once, and the top ten carry approximately 1.8%. The chain joins TRBV12-3 or TRBV12-4 to TRBJ1-6; no clear D. The TCR was taken from an adult who received the AZD1222 COVID-19 vaccine. Sequencing used peripheral blood, obtained 28 days after the second AZD1222 dose. CDR3 sequence reads: CASSFTYNSPLHF. CDR3 sequence (DNA): TGTGCCAGCAGTTTCACCTATAATTCACCCCTCCACTTT.